The 32 T cell receptor beta chains below come from one sample, sequenced in a study of CD8 T cells in ankylosing spondylitis. Via MiXCR, TCRdb re-called the 5' RACE reads, giving one row per CDR3 protein. The table records about 130,000 distinct CDR3 sequences, 7% of them present only once. Sequencing input: blood, either unsorted or a sorted T cell fraction (not recorded which). These receptors all come from a male donor with ankylosing spondylitis or in good health (not recorded which).

This clonotype occurred many times. The genes are TRBV5-1 and TRBJ2-7; maybe TRBD1 (5 bases). The CDR3 sequence is 16 residues long. Trimming cost V 1 base and J 2 bases, with 16 bases left between them. Germline V gene sequence: CDR1 SGHRS, CDR2 YFSETQ. CDR3 amino acids: CASSLLATEAPYEQYF. CDR3 coding DNA: TGCGCCAGCAGCTTGTTGGCGACAGAGGCTCCCTACGAGCAGTACTTC. Supplemented by reference TRBV5-1 and TRBJ2-7, the full variable domain reads KAGVTQTPRYLIKTRGQQVTLSCSPISGHRSVSWYQQTPGQGLQFLFEYFSETQRNKGNFPGRFSGRQFSNSRSEMNVSTLELGDSALYLCASSLLATEAPYEQYFGPGTRLTVT.

In the case of this clonotype: Compared with germline, one end of the junction differs, possibly owing to a read error. The chain is built from TRBV7-8 and TRBJ2-2, with D tentatively TRBD2 (6 bases). This CDR3 contains 15 residues. Germline V gene lookup returns CDR1 SGHVS and CDR2 FQNEAQ. The CDR3 loop reads CASSVGAGRTGELCF. The CDR3 bases are TGTGCCAGCAGCGTCGGGGCGGGAAGAACCGGGGAGCTGTGTTTT.

This clonotype was counted ten times or more. The chain couples TRBV5-1 to TRBJ2-7; TRBD1 is a possible D gene (5 bases). The CDR3 covers 13 residues. Germline V gene data show CDR1 as SGHRS and CDR2 as YFSETQ. With 6 bases removed from V and 6 bases from J, the gap between germline ends came to 16 bases. The CDR3, as DNA: TGCGCCAGCACTGACAGACGTCAGGGCGAGCAGTACTTC. This encodes CASTDRRQGEQYF.

This clonotype was seen repeatedly, ten times or more. This sequence joins TRBV5-1 and TRBJ2-7; D may correspond to TRBD1 or TRBD2 (5 bases each). CDR3 length equals 15 residues. Trimming removed 0 bases from V and 5 bases from J, with 15 bases in between. The germline gives CDR1 SGHRS, CDR2 YFSETQ. The CDR3 DNA reads TGCGCCAGCAGCTTGGATGGGACCACCGCCGACGAGCAGTACTTC. Translation gives CASSLDGTTADEQYF.

This clonotype was seen many times. V is TRBV10-3 and J is TRBJ2-1, with D perhaps matching TRBD1 or TRBD2 (6 bases each). CDR3 length: 13 amino acids. V dropped 8 bases and J dropped 6 bases, with 14 bases sitting between them. In germline, CDR1 is ENHRY, CDR2 SYGVKD. DNA of the CDR3: TGTGCCATCGGAGGGGGGCTGGTCAATGAGCAGTTCTTC. It is translated as CAIGGGLVNEQFF.

The sample holds many counts of this clonotype. The J gene is TRBJ1-5, the V gene TRBV18; D is unclear. V lost 6 bases and J lost 7, with 25 bases in between. CDR1 is KGHSH and CDR2 is LQKENI in the germline V gene. The CDR3 extends over 17 amino acids. In DNA, the CDR3 is TGTGCCAGCTCCCAAAAGTCTATGACTGCTACCTGGCAGCCCCAGCATTTT. This encodes CASSQKSMTATWQPQHF.

This clonotype was observed many times. This chain uses TRBV24-1 with TRBJ2-2, with D possibly matching TRBD1 (6 bases). CDR1 and CDR2 (germline): KGHDR, SFDVKD. With 2 bases removed from V and 4 bases from J, the gap between germline ends came to 13 bases. This CDR3 comprises 16 residues. The CDR3 bases are TGTGCCACCAGTGATTCTTCCAGGGGATCCACCGGGGAGCTGTTTTTT. It translates to CATSDSSRGSTGELFF.

This clonotype came up many times. The chain is built from TRBV10-3 and TRBJ1-5; D is unresolved. Trimming removed 2 bases from V and 9 bases from J, with 11 bases in between. The CDR3 is made up of 13 amino acids. The V gene's germline CDR1 is ENHRY and CDR2 SYGVKD. In nucleotides, the CDR3 is TGTGCCATCAGTGAGCGGGTTTTCGCGCCCCAGCATTTT. Its translation: CAISERVFAPQHF.

This clonotype was counted many times. The chain employs TRBV5-1 and TRBJ2-3, with 11 nucleotides matching TRBD1. The CDR3 contains 15 residues. With V trimmed by 2 bases and J by 2 bases, 1 base remained unmatched. From germline, CDR1 is SGHRS and CDR2 YFSETQ. In DNA, the CDR3 is TGCGCCAGCAGCTTAGGACAGGGGGCCACAGATACGCAGTATTTT. The encoded protein is CASSLGQGATDTQYF.

The table lists this clonotype with many counts. The rearrangement joins TRBV7-2 to TRBJ2-3, with 7 bases aligning to TRBD2. Germline V gene data show CDR1 as SGHTA and CDR2 as FQGNSA. This CDR3 contains 15 residues. With V trimmed by 3 bases and J by 3 bases, 6 bases remained unmatched. This CDR3 reads CASSFFGGWTDTQYF. DNA of the CDR3: TGTGCCAGCAGCTTCTTCGGGGGGTGGACAGATACGCAGTATTTT.

This clonotype was observed at least ten times. The chain has TRBV29-1 and TRBJ2-1, with 14 bases fitting TRBD2. The CDR3 runs to 16 residues. V shed 4 bases and J 6 bases; nucleotides not matched to a gene: 8. CDR1 is SQVTM and CDR2 is ANQGSEA in the germline V gene. CDR3 DNA sequence: TGCAGCGTTGGCGGGACTAGCGGGGGTACCTCCAATGAGCAGTTCTTC. Residues: CSVGGTSGGTSNEQFF.

This clonotype was observed at least ten times. The CDR3 DNA reads as TGTGCCAGCAGTTTAGGGATACGACAGGGGGTTCGGCACGAGCAGTACTTC. Protein sequence: CASSLGIRQGVRHEQYF. V and J are TRBV27 and TRBJ2-7; TRBD1 agrees at 9 bases. The V gene's germline CDR1 is MNHEY and CDR2 SMNVEV (reference sequence). This CDR3 has 17 residues. Trimming cost V 2 bases and J 5 bases; bases outside gene matches: 13.

This clonotype has ten or more counts. The J gene is TRBJ1-2, the V gene TRBV29-1; unclear D gene. The CDR3 is 14 amino acids. V was trimmed by 4 bases and J by 0 bases, leaving 12 bases between them. Germline values: CDR1 SQVTM, CDR2 ANQGSEA. The CDR3 loop reads CSVVRHRANYGYTF. DNA for the CDR3: TGCAGCGTTGTCCGGCACAGAGCTAACTATGGCTACACCTTC. Full variable domain (missing parts from reference TRBV29-1 and TRBJ1-2): SAVISQKPSRDICQRGTSLTIQCQVDSQVTMMFWYRQQPGQSLTLIATANQGSEATYESGFVIDKFPISRPNLTFSTLTVSNMSPEDSSIYLCSVVRHRANYGYTFGSGTRLTVV.

This clonotype has a count of ten or more. This rearrangement joins TRBV18 to TRBJ1-6; D is undetermined. V shed 5 bases and J shed 7 bases, with 3 bases lying between them. The CDR3 is 11 amino acids. Germline V gene sequence: CDR1 KGHSH, CDR2 LQKENI. This chain's CDR3 is CASSGNSPLHF. CDR3 nucleotides: TGTGCCAGCTCAGGCAATTCACCCCTCCACTTT.

This clonotype was recorded at least ten times. The chain combines TRBV27 with TRBJ2-3; 7 positions agree with TRBD2. In germline, CDR1 is MNHEY, CDR2 SMNVEV (reference sequence). V lost 5 bases to trimming and J lost 1 base; unmatched junction nucleotides: 3. This CDR3 region has 14 residues. The CDR3 DNA sequence: TGTGCCAGCAGTCAAGCGGGGCGCACAGATACGCAGTATTTT. This translates into CASSQAGRTDTQYF.

This clonotype was seen ten or more times. J is TRBJ2-7 and V is TRBV7-9; possible D gene TRBD2, 5 bases. Germline V gene lookup returns CDR1 SEHNR and CDR2 FQNEAQ (reference sequence). This CDR3 spans 14 amino acids. Between the trimmed V and J ends, which lost 2 bases and 2 bases, there was a span of 10 bases. The CDR3 loop reads CASSLWRAPYEQYF. CDR3 DNA: TGTGCCAGCAGCTTATGGCGGGCCCCCTACGAGCAGTACTTC.

Ten or more counts support this clonotype. The CDR3 is CASSLTGNNSPLHF. In DNA, the CDR3 is TGTGCCAGCAGCCTGACAGGGAATAATTCACCCCTCCACTTT. This chain connects TRBV12-3 or TRBV12-4 to TRBJ1-6; 7 positions match TRBD1. CDR3 size: 14 residues. V dropped 6 bases and J dropped 5; count of bases not matched to a gene: 4.

V is TRBV11-1 and J is TRBJ2-5, with D unresolved. Germline V gene lookup returns CDR1 SGHAT and CDR2 FQDESV (reference sequence). The ends were cut back, 3 bases at V and 5 bases at J, with 7 bases in the middle. The CDR3 consists of 12 residues. The CDR3: CASSFSRETQYF. The CDR3 region has the DNA TGTGCCAGCAGCTTTTCCCGGGAGACCCAGTACTTC.

This clonotype occurred many times. CDR3 nucleotides: TGTGCCAGCAGTTTAAATATGGGGAACACTGAAGCTTTCTTT. It specifies CASSLNMGNTEAFF. The chain links TRBV12-3 or TRBV12-4 to TRBJ1-1; D call uncertain. CDR3 length: 14 residues. V lost 2 bases and J 1 base, leaving 8 bases between the germline ends.

The table lists this clonotype with many counts. This chain connects TRBV28 to TRBJ2-7; TRBD1 matches 9 bases. The V segment lost 6 bases and the J segment 3 bases; nucleotides outside the gene matches: 6. Germline V lookup: CDR1 MDHEN, CDR2 SYDVKM. There are 14 residues in the CDR3. The CDR3 spells CASRGTGNGYEQYF. CDR3 nucleotide sequence: TGTGCCAGCAGAGGGACAGGGAACGGCTACGAGCAGTACTTC.

This clonotype was seen ten or more times. V usage is TRBV5-6 and J usage is TRBJ2-1; unclear D gene. The V gene's germline CDR1 is SGHDT and CDR2 YYEEEE. The CDR3 is 15 amino acids. The ends were cut back, 1 base at V and 8 bases at J, with 16 bases in the middle. CDR3 sequence: CASSLQAFGMDEQFF. The CDR3, as DNA: TGTGCCAGCAGCTTGCAAGCGTTTGGTATGGATGAGCAGTTCTTC.

This clonotype was seen repeatedly, ten times or more. The chain couples TRBV29-1 to TRBJ2-1, with 9 bases that match TRBD1. The germline gives CDR1 SQVTM, CDR2 ANQGSEA. V shed 2 bases, J shed 1 base, and the junction held 6 bases outside the gene matches. The CDR3 extends over 16 amino acids. The CDR3 spells CSVEMRTGESYNEQFF. The CDR3 DNA reads TGCAGCGTTGAAATGAGGACAGGGGAGTCCTACAATGAGCAGTTCTTC.

A few counts support this clonotype. The V call is TRBV5-1, the J call TRBJ1-4, with a possible D match to TRBD1 (6 bases). The germline V gene has CDR1 SGHRS and CDR2 YFSETQ. V gave up 0 bases and J gave up 5 bases, with 11 bases separating them. CDR3 size: 15 residues. CDR3: CASSLDGQWNEKLFF. CDR3 bases: TGCGCCAGCAGCTTGGACGGACAGTGGAATGAAAAACTGTTTTTT. Based on the CDR3 plus reference TRBV5-1 and TRBJ1-4, the full variable domain is KAGVTQTPRYLIKTRGQQVTLSCSPISGHRSVSWYQQTPGQGLQFLFEYFSETQRNKGNFPGRFSGRQFSNSRSEMNVSTLELGDSALYLCASSLDGQWNEKLFFGSGTQLSVL.

This clonotype has ten or more counts. V gene TRBV12-3 or TRBV12-4 combines with J gene TRBJ2-3, with D possibly matching TRBD2 (6 bases). Trimming pared 4 bases from V and 2 bases from J, leaving 16 bases between. CDR3 length equals 16 residues. The CDR3 DNA sequence: TGTGCCAGCAGTTCCGGGACTTCTCGGTACACAGATACGCAGTATTTT. It encodes CASSSGTSRYTDTQYF.

This clonotype was counted many times. The chain employs TRBV5-1 and TRBJ2-5, with a possible D match to TRBD2 (6 bases). Trimming removed 4 bases from V and 2 bases from J, with 15 bases in between. The CDR3 is 15 residues long. Looked up from germline, CDR1 is SGHRS and CDR2 is YFSETQ. For the CDR3, the DNA is TGCGCCAGCAGCCCGAACGGGGGTTCTCAAGAGACCCAGTACTTC. Protein product: CASSPNGGSQETQYF. The entire variable domain, with the rest obtained from reference TRBV5-1 and TRBJ2-5, is as follows: KAGVTQTPRYLIKTRGQQVTLSCSPISGHRSVSWYQQTPGQGLQFLFEYFSETQRNKGNFPGRFSGRQFSNSRSEMNVSTLELGDSALYLCASSPNGGSQETQYFGPGTRLLVL.

This clonotype was recorded many times. This chain connects TRBV10-3 to TRBJ1-2, with 8 positions matching TRBD1. Germline CDR1 reads ENHRY; CDR2 reads SYGVKD. This CDR3 has 14 residues. V was pared by 8 bases and J by 7 bases, with 12 bases of the junction left unmatched. The CDR3 region has the DNA TGTGCCATCGGGAGACAGGGGATGTTTCTTGGCTACACCTTC. This translates into CAIGRQGMFLGYTF.

This clonotype was seen only a few times. The chain recombines TRBV7-3 with TRBJ2-7; 9 bases agree with TRBD1. The CDR3 length is 15 residues. V was pared by 5 bases and J by 6 bases, with 11 bases of the junction left unmatched. Germline V lookup: CDR1 SGHTA, CDR2 FQGTGA. The CDR3 nucleotides read TGTGCCAGCAGCGCACAACAGGGGGCAACAGGCGAGCAGTACTTC. It translates to CASSAQQGATGEQYF.

This clonotype appeared many times. The genes are TRBV28 and TRBJ1-6; 10 bases fit TRBD1. CDR1 and CDR2 from the germline V gene are MDHEN and SYDVKM. The CDR3 length is 16 residues. V gave up 5 bases and J gave up 8 bases; unmatched junction bases: 9. Here the CDR3 DNA reads TGTGCCAGCAGTCCCCCGACAGGGGGCATTGATTCACCCCTCCACTTT. Translating it yields CASSPPTGGIDSPLHF.

This clonotype was counted ten times or more. The chain employs TRBV29-1 and TRBJ2-3, with D perhaps matching TRBD2 (5 bases). Germline CDR1 is SQVTM and CDR2 is ANQGSEA. The V gene lost 7 bases and the J gene lost 5 bases, with 7 bases spanning the gap. There are 10 residues in the CDR3. CDR3 protein: CSAREDTQYF. CDR3 DNA sequence: TGCAGCGCGAGGGAAGATACGCAGTATTTT.

The chain is built from TRBV20-1 and TRBJ2-4, with D possibly matching TRBD2 (6 bases). In germline, CDR1 is DFQATT, CDR2 SNEGSKA (reference sequence). The CDR3 spans 15 residues. With 3 bases removed from V and 2 bases from J, the gap between germline ends came to 14 bases. The CDR3 region has the DNA TGCAGTGCTAGCGGTGGGGCGGGAACCAAAAACATTCAGTACTTC. It yields the protein CSASGGAGTKNIQYF.

This clonotype occurred many times. The chain has TRBV10-2 and TRBJ2-1; weak D call: TRBD2 (6 bases). The V and J ends lost 0 bases and 12 bases respectively, with 21 bases between them. The CDR3 length is 16 residues. The germline V gene encodes CDR1 WSHSY and CDR2 SAAADI. CDR3 nucleotide sequence: TGCGCCAGCAGTGAGTCAGGAGGGACCCCAACCCCGCTGCAGTTCTTC. Translated: CASSESGGTPTPLQFF.

Only a few counts were recorded for this clonotype. The V call is TRBV30, the J call TRBJ1-1; the D is unclear. CDR3 size: 14 residues. Germline values: CDR1 GTSNPN, CDR2 SVGIG (reference sequence). The ends were cut back, 5 bases at V and 11 bases at J, with 24 bases in the middle. The DNA of the CDR3 is TGTGCCTGGTGCCCTGAGACCAAGCGACGTGAGGCTTTCTTT. It codes for CAWCPETKRREAFF.